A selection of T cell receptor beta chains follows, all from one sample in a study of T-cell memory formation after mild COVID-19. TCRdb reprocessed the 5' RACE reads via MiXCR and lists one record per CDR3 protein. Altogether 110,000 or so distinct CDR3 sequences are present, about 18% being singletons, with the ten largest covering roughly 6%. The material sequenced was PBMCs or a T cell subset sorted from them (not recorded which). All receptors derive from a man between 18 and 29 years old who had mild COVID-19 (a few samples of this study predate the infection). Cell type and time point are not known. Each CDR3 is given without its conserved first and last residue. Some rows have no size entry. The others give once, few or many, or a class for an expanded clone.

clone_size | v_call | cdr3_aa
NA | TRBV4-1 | ASSPSGTGENSPLH
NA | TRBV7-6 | ASSQTQGYEQY
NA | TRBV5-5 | ASSGKYRGPGETQY
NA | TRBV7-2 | ASSSAATSGGKETQY
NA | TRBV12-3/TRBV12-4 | ASSSDGFQETQY
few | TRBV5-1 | AVAVGGDGDTQY
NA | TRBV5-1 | ASGRGGANVLT
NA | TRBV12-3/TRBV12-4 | ASSLNDRGRAAF
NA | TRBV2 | ASGGGRETQY
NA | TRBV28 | ASRPPAKGEQF
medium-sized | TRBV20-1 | SARVAANTGELF
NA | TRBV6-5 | ASMGDGNTIY
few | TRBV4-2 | ASSQEVGQPEAF
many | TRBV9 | ASSVEGYEQY
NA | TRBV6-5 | ASSYSSPLT
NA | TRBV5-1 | ASSLEWGLFSYEQY
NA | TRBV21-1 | ASGAGLAGGPSYEQY
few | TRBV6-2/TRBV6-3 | ASSASIHGYT
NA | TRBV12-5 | ASGLEVGAPLH
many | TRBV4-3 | ASSQDGRNTEAF
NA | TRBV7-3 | ASSRGQGASDTQY
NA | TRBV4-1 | ASSRQGLGNQETQY
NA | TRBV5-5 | ASSLVGAAETQY
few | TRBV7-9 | ASSSSGGSEQY
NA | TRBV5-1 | ASKKPETDTQY
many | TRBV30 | AWGLDRAGEQY
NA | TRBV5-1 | ASSLFGTRDTDTQY
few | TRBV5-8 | ASNSWAEYQPQH
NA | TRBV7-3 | ASSNQANTGELF
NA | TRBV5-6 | ASIKTVGGRDEQF
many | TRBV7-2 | ASSLVRGASQETQY
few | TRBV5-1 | ASSRRTGGSDTQY
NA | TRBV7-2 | ASSLPWRPQH
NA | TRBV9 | ASSVRGQGGTEAF
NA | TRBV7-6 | ASSLEPGTGQEQY
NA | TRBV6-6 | ASSPAGTQPQH
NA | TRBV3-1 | ASSQSVRGEQY
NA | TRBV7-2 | ASSGNRGWGEQY
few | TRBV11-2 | ASSSGQDYGYT
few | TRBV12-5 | ASGLDRVGNQPQH
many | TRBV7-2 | ASASGGAAYNEQF
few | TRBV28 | ASSLGGMRPETQY
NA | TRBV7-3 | ASSLYPGGGEAF
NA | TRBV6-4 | ASSDSAGMNSPLH
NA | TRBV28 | ASSFAGGLETQY
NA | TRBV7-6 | ASSLGGPGNTIY
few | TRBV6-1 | ASSEGTGPTNEQF
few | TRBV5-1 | ASSQTGWETQY
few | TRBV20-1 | SASGRANYGYT
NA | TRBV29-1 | SGGQARGTEAF
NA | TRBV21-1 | ASSKDEKLF
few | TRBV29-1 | SVESGGRDTQY
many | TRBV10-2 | ASSEALAELSYEQY
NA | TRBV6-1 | ASSEIGHTEAF
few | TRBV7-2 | ASSLEAWETKNIQY